These 14 T cell receptor beta chains were all obtained from the same sample, sequenced in a study of T cell responses to AZD1222 COVID-19 vaccine. Profiling relied on immunoSEQ multiplex PCR, and the TCRdb table lists in-frame clones only, not all of them. The table lists around 180,000 clones, approximately 86% of them singletons, with about 0.49% in the top ten. The starting material was peripheral blood, obtained on day 0 of AZD1222 vaccination. These receptors all come from an adult in good health.

The chain is built from TRBV7-3 and TRBJ1-6; tentatively, D is TRBD1 (6 bases). Germline CDR1 is SGHTA and CDR2 is FQGTGA. CDR3 length: 15 amino acids. V was clipped by 5 bases and J by 5 bases, with 13 bases between them. The CDR3: CASSQGTGDNSPLHF. Written as DNA, the CDR3 is TGTGCCAGCAGCCAGGGGACTGGGGATAATTCACCCCTCCACTTT.

This sequence joins TRBV5-1 and TRBJ2-7; the match to TRBD2 covers 11 bases. CDR3 size: 15 residues. V shed 4 bases and J 2 bases; nucleotides not matched to a gene: 5. The V gene's germline CDR1 is SGHRS and CDR2 YFSETQ. The CDR3 nucleotides are TGCGCCAGCAGCATGGGACTAGCGGAAACCTACGAGCAGTACTTC. It translates to CASSMGLAETYEQYF. Complete variable domain (other parts from reference TRBV5-1 and TRBJ2-7): KAGVTQTPRYLIKTRGQQVTLSCSPISGHRSVSWYQQTPGQGLQFLFEYFSETQRNKGNFPGRFSGRQFSNSRSEMNVSTLELGDSALYLCASSMGLAETYEQYFGPGTRLTVT.

The V and J genes are TRBV2 and TRBJ1-4; 10 bases agree with TRBD1. V dropped 7 bases and J dropped 0; count of bases not matched to a gene: 2. Per germline, CDR1 SNHLY and CDR2 FYNNEI. This CDR3 has 15 residues. This CDR3 reads CASTGQGTTNEKLFF. CDR3 DNA sequence: TGTGCCAGCACGGGACAGGGGACAACTAATGAAAAACTGTTTTTT.

This chain joins TRBV28 and TRBJ2-5; D may be TRBD2 (6 bases). This CDR3 has 16 amino acids. Trimming took 5 bases from V and 4 from J, leaving 20 bases between them. Germline CDR1 is MDHEN and CDR2 is SYDVKM. The CDR3 sequence is CASSRLGGTLLETQYF. In DNA, the CDR3 is TGTGCCAGCAGTCGGCTAGGAGGGACTTTACTAGAGACCCAGTACTTC.

CDR3 region: CASSPMADNEQFF. CDR3 nucleotide sequence: TGTGCCAGCTCACCAATGGCAGACAATGAGCAGTTCTTC. The gene calls are TRBV18 and TRBJ2-1; no reliable D call. Germline CDR1 and CDR2: KGHSH and LQKENI. V lost 2 bases to trimming and J lost 5 bases, with 7 bases between them. There are 13 residues in the CDR3.

This clone was seen a few times. The chain uses TRBV10-1 and TRBJ2-7; D unclear. The ends were cut back, 3 bases at V and 4 bases at J, with 4 bases in the middle. The V gene's germline CDR1 is WNHNN and CDR2 SYGVQD (reference sequence). The CDR3 spans 11 residues. DNA for the CDR3: TGCGCCAGCAGTGAATCTTACGAGCAGTACTTC. It codes for CASSESYEQYF.

CDR3 protein: CASSLKLAGGLSYNEQFF. In nucleotides, the CDR3 is TGCGCCAGCAGCTTGAAACTAGCGGGAGGTTTGTCCTACAATGAGCAGTTCTTC. The chain is built from TRBV5-1 and TRBJ2-1, with TRBD2 identical over 12 bases. Germline V CDR1 and CDR2: SGHRS, YFSETQ. The V gene end was trimmed by 1 base and the J gene end by 1 base; junction bases not matched to a gene: 6. The CDR3 covers 18 residues.

The V call is TRBV10-1, the J call TRBJ2-1; a possible D gene is TRBD2 (6 bases). This CDR3 spans 13 amino acids. Trimming left V 4 bases short and J 6 bases short, with 10 bases between. Germline-derived CDR1 and CDR2 are WNHNN and SYGVQD (reference sequence). CDR3 residues: CASSAGTGNEQFF. The DNA of the CDR3 is TGCGCCAGCAGTGCCGGGACTGGCAATGAGCAGTTCTTC.

The chain recombines TRBV7-3 with TRBJ2-7, with 12 bases lining up with TRBD2. Per germline, CDR1 SGHTA and CDR2 FQGTGA. This CDR3 spans 14 amino acids. Germline trimming cut 4 bases from V and 2 bases from J; bases unmatched to any gene: 0. The CDR3 spells CASSSSGGAYEQYF. CDR3 coding DNA: TGTGCCAGCAGCTCTAGCGGGGGGGCCTACGAGCAGTACTTC.

The chain links TRBV6-1 to TRBJ1-4; D possibly corresponds to TRBD1 (5 bases). Germline assignment: CDR1 MNHNS and CDR2 SASEGT. The CDR3 is made up of 15 amino acids. Trimming cost V 3 bases and J 4 bases, with 12 bases left between them. The CDR3 nucleotides are TGTGCCAGCAGTGATGAGGGGTGGGATAATGAAAAACTGTTTTTT. Amino acid sequence: CASSDEGWDNEKLFF.

The chain recombines TRBV7-8 with TRBJ1-1; TRBD1 agrees at 7 bases. In germline, CDR1 is SGHVS, CDR2 FQNEAQ. V lost 5 bases to trimming and J lost 1 base; unmatched junction nucleotides: 4. CDR3 size: 14 residues. CDR3 nucleotide sequence: TGTGCCAGCAGCAGGGGACAGACGAACACTGAAGCTTTCTTT. Amino acid sequence: CASSRGQTNTEAFF.

V gene TRBV7-9 combines with J gene TRBJ2-6, with D uncertain. The CDR3 length is 16 residues. V was cut by 5 bases and J by 0 bases, with 11 bases left in between. Germline lookup yields CDR1 SEHNR and CDR2 FQNEAQ (reference sequence). The CDR3 sequence: CASSPSTHSGANVLTF. The CDR3, as DNA: TGTGCCAGCAGCCCAAGTACCCACTCTGGGGCCAACGTCCTGACTTTC.

The chain recombines TRBV18 with TRBJ1-5; tentative D call: TRBD1 (6 bases). The CDR3 totals 16 residues. Germline CDR1 KGHSH, CDR2 LQKENI. Trimming removed 3 bases from V and 3 bases from J, with 15 bases in between. CDR3 loop: CASSPTDSGANQPQHF. The CDR3 DNA sequence: TGTGCCAGCTCACCTACGGACAGCGGAGCCAATCAGCCCCAGCATTTT.

The chain couples TRBV5-6 to TRBJ2-1; 13 bases match TRBD2. The CDR3 totals 18 residues. J was trimmed by 0 bases and V by 3 bases; bases with no gene match: 6. Looked up from germline, CDR1 is SGHDT and CDR2 is YYEEEE. DNA of the CDR3: TGTGCCAGCAGCTCCGGGACTAGCGGGACCAGCTCCTACAATGAGCAGTTCTTC. It yields the protein CASSSGTSGTSSYNEQFF.